This T cell receptor (beta chain) emerged from a study of cytomegalovirus exposure and HLA in healthy donors (dated by TCRdb to about 2017). At the level of the whole study: According to an earlier analysis of 450 to 650 of the donors, some 180 million T cells yielded some 120 million unique TCR beta sequences and around 280 Gb of sequence data. Approximately 310 gigabases of sequencing data and 70 million to 85 million unique TCR sequences were included in an early release covering roughly 600 HLA-typed donors. The genetic ancestry cluster associated with self-reported Caucasian donors included about 81% of the 300 to 400 genotyped donors. The aim of the study was to test whether cataloging public T cell receptors could identify signatures of past pathogen exposure. The study profiled the T cell repertoires of about 720 subjects by immunosequencing and related them to cytomegalovirus serostatus. Along with the roughly 610-subject first cohort, a separate validation cohort of over a hundred different subjects was used. To predict cytomegalovirus infection status, the study combined high-throughput TCR immunosequencing, statistical association of individual TCRs with disease status, and machine learning. To study patterns of TCR occurrence, a later analysis re-analyzed previously published TCR beta repertoires from 600 to 750 donors and added high-resolution HLA genotyping. Rather than using new phenotypic data, the later analysis identified candidate immune exposures from TCR beta sequences and from how often those sequences occurred across donors. An earlier analysis of several hundred of the donors used high-throughput TCR beta sequencing to judge whether each TCR beta V gene segment behaved as functional or pseudogenic. Donor age, sex, ethnicity and CMV serostatus were compiled together with the repertoire data. A later genetic analysis took genome-wide SNP genotypes for about three fifths of the 666 donors and used that subset as a discovery cohort. Every repertoire in the discovery cohort had been generated on one and the same sequencing platform. HLA typing included class I and class II loci at four-digit resolution. The number of donors typed differed by locus, with roughly 620-630 for A, B, C, DRB1 and DQB1, more than 500 for DQA1, 600 to 610 for DPA1, and about 450 for DPB1. A handful of DR-DQ haplotypes were handled as single units for association and clustering because linkage in the cohort was strong. Across approximately 400 genotyped donors of the cohort, an average of about 200,000 unique TCR beta nucleotide sequences per donor were sequenced, and roughly 20% of those sequences were non-productive.

This clone was counted between two and nine times. Its recognized antigen is unknown. No base-level quality is on record; no much larger clone is a single base apart. Overall study outcomes, separate from this receptor: In a later analysis, 16,951 TCR beta sequences were associated with specific HLA alleles at a false discovery rate of 0.05. A later analysis found that HLA-associated TCR beta chains were more clonally expanded and had lower generation probabilities than equally common non-associated chains. In a later analysis, most CMV-associated TCR beta chains were found to appear HLA-restricted, with HLA associations seemingly driven largely by CMV exposure. A cluster of highly shared sequence variants was judged likely to be a technical artifact of the sequencing pipeline. The only immune exposure information available for the cohort was CMV serostatus. The classifier was reported to diagnose cytomegalovirus status with high specificity and sensitivity in both the original cohort and the validation cohort. A further reported finding was that TCR beta sequences accurately predicted the HLA-A and HLA-B alleles for most subjects in the first cohort. When HLA alleles, especially DR and DQ, strongly co-occurred, TCR associations were difficult to assign to individual alleles. Most TCR sequences were seen in very few donors, while some public TCRs were found in many individuals. Because HLA typing was unavailable for some donors at each locus, only the typed subset was used in association tests. In the study, approximately 160 TCR beta chains were listed as associated with cytomegalovirus. V-gene and J-gene trimming of TCR beta chains was associated with a missense DCLRE1C variant in a later genetic analysis, and the association was replicated in an independent cohort. Because counts were too low, roughly 18 rarely observed V segments, including chromosome 9 orphons, were left out of the earlier analysis of some 600 of the donors. In a later genetic analysis, fewer N-insertions in productive TCRs were reported among donors in an Asian-associated ancestry cluster than the roughly 700-donor mean. Sequencing depth was assumed to be roughly uniform across donors in the presence/absence analyses, though that assumption may not hold. Several of the top co-occurrence clusters appeared to be linked to parvovirus B19, influenza, CMV and Epstein-Barr virus, according to a later analysis. Only TCR beta chains were sequenced in this cohort, and the absence of alpha or paired-chain data limited detectable features. In an earlier analysis of over 550 of the donors, most TCR beta V segments were observed in productive rearrangements about 87% or about 30% of the time, broadly matching IMGT annotations. In vitro tests confirmed that a few of the cytomegalovirus-associated TCR beta chains recognize cytomegalovirus antigens. It was suggested by the authors that the approach could potentially be generalized to other disease states and immunological phenotypes. According to a later analysis, TCR association rates differed among HLA loci, with DRB1 alleles showing the most associated TCRs and HLA-C alleles showing the fewest. Linkage disequilibrium might explain the correlated functional status among segregating V segments, but an unknown experimental factor could not be ruled out. Some IMGT-functional V segments, including TRBV6-2 and TRBV6-3, could not be distinguished by the 87-base-pair reads and were therefore excluded.

Based on the germline V gene, the CDR1 and CDR2 sequences are SGHDN and FVKESK. The CDR3 contains 16 residues, cysteine and phenylalanine counted. The retained sequence is limited to the CDR3, 48 bases, with the frame set at the first base. V loses 4 bases at its end and J loses 4 bases; junction bases beyond the gene matches: 10. Library preparation used the immunoSEQ multiplex PCR assay. A mixture of 60 forward primers for TCR Vbeta segments and 13 reverse primers for TCR Jbeta segments was used in the multiplex PCR. A multiplex PCR assay on genomic DNA amplified the CDR3 region of rearranged TCR beta genes. Amplified TCR beta libraries were sequenced as 87-base-pair reads on the Illumina HiSeq System. Regarding the original processing steps: In a later analysis, some 80 million unique TCR beta chains were counted across the approximately 670 repertoires, and roughly 10 million of these chains were shared by at least two donors. Raw reads were error-corrected and collapsed into unique sequences by a nearest-neighbor algorithm in which closely related sequences were merged to remove PCR and sequencing errors. V, D and J gene segments were assigned by aligning CDR3 sequences to IMGT reference sequences. For a sequence to be retained, a match of at least six nucleotides to both a V gene segment and a J gene segment was required. Rearrangements were classified as productive when the CDR3 lacked stop codons and remained in frame with V and J, and all other rearrangements were classified as non-productive. CDR3 was defined by IMGT convention, running from the second conserved V-encoded cysteine to the conserved J-encoded phenylalanine. In an earlier analysis of around 540 of the donors, sequences lacking an unambiguous match to a single V gene segment were excluded. An earlier analysis of over 450 of the donors classified V segments as functional when productive rearrangements were above 56.7% and as segregating when the standard deviation between donors was above 5%. To diagnose cytomegalovirus status from the catalog of TCR beta chain sequences, a statistical classification framework was built. V and J gene assignment, in a later analysis, came from comparing TCR nucleotide sequences with IMGT/GENE-DB human TR gene sequences. The TCRdist pipeline was used in a later analysis to assign CDR3 sequences and most-parsimonious VDJ recombination scenarios. In a later analysis, each TCR beta chain was defined by its CDR3 amino acid sequence together with its V-gene family, and reads lacking a unique V-gene family were excluded. A later analysis removed 592 highly shared, low-generation-probability nucleotide sequences to deal with suspected cross-contamination and a sequencing artifact. For each public chain, a later analysis derived a clonal expansion index from normalized ranks of inferred template counts within each repertoire. Generation probabilities in a later analysis came from a VDJ recombination model fitted to out-of-frame rearrangements, and those results were checked against IGoR. Hypergeometric tests were used in a later analysis to score TCR-TCR, TCR-HLA and TCR-CMV co-occurrence, with a repertoire-size bias correction applied to the TCR pairs. To estimate false discovery rates, a later analysis permuted the HLA or CMV assignments 20 times. In a later analysis, co-occurring TCRs were grouped with DBSCAN, and TCRdist sequence similarity was added when clustering was performed within HLA-allele-positive subsets. Repertoires with fewer than 30,000 or more than 120,000 public chains were left out of co-occurrence clustering, as were about five repertoires with anomalous nucleotide sharing. TCRdb limited this immuneACCESS table to in-frame rearrangements with V and J called. A share of clones is missing; checked studies link under half to unresolved V genes, and the rest is unexplained. V, J and clone size derive from that table, while D and trimming were established from the DNA sequence. This sample is represented by around 150,000 clones; about 60% of them were singletons. Of the sample, 5.5% to 9% falls within the top ten clones.

The cohort comprised fewer than 700 healthy bone marrow donors. All cohort members were sampled while nominally healthy, although unrecorded immune exposures were likely present. The donor was CMV seropositive and was included in the group of 300 or so seropositive cohort members. Each donor provided a peripheral blood sample, and peripheral blood mononuclear cells were used for TCR beta sequencing. Genomic DNA extraction from the blood cell samples was performed with the Qiagen DNeasy Blood Extraction Kit. The rearranged chain carries TRBV14 and TRBJ2-1; 7 central nucleotides agree with TRBD2. Material: PBMCs. This receptor was identified in a woman aged 55-70 years in good health and CMV-seropositive. DNA sequence: TGTGCCAGCAGCCCCCCGGGGGGATTCGGTTACAATGAGCAGTTCTTC. Translated, it gives CASSPPGGFGYNEQFF. When the CDR3 is completed using the reference TRBV14 and TRBJ2-1 genes on either side, the full variable domain is EAGVTQFPSHSVIEKGQTVTLRCDPISGHDNLYWYRRVMGKEIKFLLHFVKESKQDESGMPNNRFLAERTGGTYSTLKVQPAELEDSGVYFCASSPPGGFGYNEQFFGPGTRLTVL.